A selection of T cell receptor beta chains follows, all from one sample in a study of cytomegalovirus exposure and HLA in healthy donors. Measured with immunoSEQ multiplex PCR; TCRdb has only the in-frame clones, and not every one. The data contain 65,000 to 90,000 clones, about 81% of them seen just once; the ten biggest clones take up about 4.2%. What was sequenced was PBMCs. All receptors come from a man between 60 and 75 years old in good health and CMV-seronegative. Each CDR3 is given with its conserved first and last residue. Fields, in order: V gene, J gene, clone size, D gene, CDR3 protein, CDR3 DNA. D genes are given only for firm matches. Clone size is shown for a subset of rows, as once, few, many or a class of expanded clone.

v_call: TRBV9; j_call: TRBJ2-5; clone_size: -; d_call: TRBD2; cdr3_aa: CASSVEKRGGRETQYF; cdr3_nt: TGTGCCAGCAGCGTAGAGAAGCGGGGGGGCCGAGAGACCCAGTACTTC
v_call: TRBV6-5; j_call: TRBJ2-1; clone_size: -; d_call: -; cdr3_aa: CASSYSGGAFYNEQFF; cdr3_nt: TGTGCCAGCAGTTACTCAGGGGGGGCCTTCTACAATGAGCAGTTCTTC
v_call: TRBV2; j_call: TRBJ1-3; clone_size: -; d_call: -; cdr3_aa: CASSRTRGENTIYF; cdr3_nt: TGTGCCAGCAGTAGAACCAGGGGTGAAAACACCATATATTTT
v_call: TRBV4-1; j_call: TRBJ2-7; clone_size: many; d_call: -; cdr3_aa: CASSQDPGTSYEQYF; cdr3_nt: TGCGCCAGCAGCCAAGATCCAGGTACCTCCTACGAGCAGTACTTC
v_call: TRBV11-1; j_call: TRBJ2-1; clone_size: -; d_call: -; cdr3_aa: CASSLHQPGQLRGYEQFF; cdr3_nt: TGTGCCAGCAGCTTGCATCAACCAGGACAGCTTAGGGGCTATGAGCAGTTCTTC
v_call: TRBV9; j_call: TRBJ2-1; clone_size: few; d_call: TRBD1; cdr3_aa: CASRGQSHNEQFF; cdr3_nt: TGTGCCAGCAGGGGACAGAGCCACAATGAGCAGTTCTTC
v_call: TRBV5-1; j_call: TRBJ2-5; clone_size: -; d_call: -; cdr3_aa: CASSLGRRDPSKETQYF; cdr3_nt: TGCGCCAGCAGCTTGGGTCGGCGGGACCCGTCCAAAGAGACCCAGTACTTC
v_call: TRBV6-5; j_call: TRBJ1-6; clone_size: -; d_call: TRBD1; cdr3_aa: CATLTGQGYSPLHF; cdr3_nt: TGTGCCACCCTGACGGGACAGGGGTATTCACCCCTCCACTTT
v_call: TRBV10-3; j_call: TRBJ1-5; clone_size: -; d_call: TRBD1; cdr3_aa: CAISESGGQGVQPQHF; cdr3_nt: TGTGCCATCAGTGAATCGGGCGGACAGGGGGTTCAGCCCCAGCATTTT
v_call: TRBV5-6; j_call: TRBJ1-3; clone_size: few; d_call: -; cdr3_aa: CASSSYRSGNTIYF; cdr3_nt: TGTGCCAGCAGCTCCTATCGCTCTGGAAACACCATATATTTT
v_call: TRBV7-8; j_call: TRBJ1-1; clone_size: -; d_call: -; cdr3_aa: CASSPGQGSTEAFF; cdr3_nt: TGTGCCAGCAGCCCGGGTCAGGGGTCCACTGAAGCTTTCTTT
v_call: TRBV12-5; j_call: TRBJ2-7; clone_size: -; d_call: -; cdr3_aa: CASGLVSGGYEQYF; cdr3_nt: TGTGCTAGTGGTTTGGTATCCGGGGGCTACGAGCAGTACTTC
v_call: TRBV29-1; j_call: TRBJ1-2; clone_size: -; d_call: -; cdr3_aa: CSAERLYDGYTF; cdr3_nt: TGCAGCGCCGAACGGTTATATGATGGCTACACCTTC
v_call: TRBV19; j_call: TRBJ2-5; clone_size: -; d_call: TRBD2; cdr3_aa: CASSPTGGGKTQYF; cdr3_nt: TGTGCCAGTAGTCCCACGGGGGGAGGGAAGACCCAGTACTTC
v_call: TRBV9; j_call: TRBJ2-3; clone_size: -; d_call: TRBD2; cdr3_aa: CASSERLAGGRSDTQYF; cdr3_nt: TGTGCCAGCAGCGAGCGTCTAGCGGGGGGCAGGTCAGATACGCAGTATTTT
v_call: TRBV19; j_call: TRBJ2-6; clone_size: -; d_call: -; cdr3_aa: CASSTRQAGANVLTF; cdr3_nt: TGTGCCAGTAGTACACGACAGGCTGGGGCCAACGTCCTGACTTTC
v_call: TRBV7-2; j_call: TRBJ1-5; clone_size: -; d_call: -; cdr3_aa: CASSLGDGWPQHF; cdr3_nt: TGTGCCAGCAGCTTAGGAGACGGGTGGCCCCAGCATTTT
v_call: TRBV6-5; j_call: TRBJ1-4; clone_size: few; d_call: TRBD1; cdr3_aa: CASTRDRAEKLFF; cdr3_nt: TGTGCCAGCACCCGGGACAGGGCTGAAAAACTGTTTTTT